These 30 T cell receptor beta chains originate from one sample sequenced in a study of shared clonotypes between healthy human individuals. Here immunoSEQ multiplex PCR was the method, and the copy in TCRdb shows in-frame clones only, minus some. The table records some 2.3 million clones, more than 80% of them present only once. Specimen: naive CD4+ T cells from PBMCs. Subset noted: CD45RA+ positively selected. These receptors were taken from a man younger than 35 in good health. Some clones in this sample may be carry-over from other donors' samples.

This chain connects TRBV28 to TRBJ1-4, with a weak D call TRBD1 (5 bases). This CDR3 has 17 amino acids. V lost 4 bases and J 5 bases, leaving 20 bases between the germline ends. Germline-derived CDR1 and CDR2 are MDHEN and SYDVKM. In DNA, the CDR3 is TGTGCCAGCAGTTCCCTCGATGCGGCAGGGCCCAATGAAAAACTGTTTTTT. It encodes CASSSLDAAGPNEKLFF.

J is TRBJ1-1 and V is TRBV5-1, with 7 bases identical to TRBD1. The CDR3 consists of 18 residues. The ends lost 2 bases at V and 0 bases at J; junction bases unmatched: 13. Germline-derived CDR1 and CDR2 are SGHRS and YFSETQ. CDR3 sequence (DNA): TGCGCCAGCAGCTTAAGACCCCGGGACAGAAGAATGAACACTGAAGCTTTCTTT. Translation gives CASSLRPRDRRMNTEAFF.

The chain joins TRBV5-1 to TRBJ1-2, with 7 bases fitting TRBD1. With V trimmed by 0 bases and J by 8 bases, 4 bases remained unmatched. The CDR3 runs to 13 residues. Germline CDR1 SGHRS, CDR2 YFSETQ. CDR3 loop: CASSLESGQGYTF. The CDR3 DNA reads TGCGCCAGCAGCTTGGAATCGGGACAGGGCTACACCTTC.

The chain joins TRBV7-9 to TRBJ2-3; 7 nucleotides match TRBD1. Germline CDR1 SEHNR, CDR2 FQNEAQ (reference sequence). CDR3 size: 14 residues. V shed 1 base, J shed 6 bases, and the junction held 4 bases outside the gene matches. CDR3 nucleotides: TGTGCCAGCAGCTTAGGACAGGGCTTCGATACGCAGTATTTT. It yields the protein CASSLGQGFDTQYF.

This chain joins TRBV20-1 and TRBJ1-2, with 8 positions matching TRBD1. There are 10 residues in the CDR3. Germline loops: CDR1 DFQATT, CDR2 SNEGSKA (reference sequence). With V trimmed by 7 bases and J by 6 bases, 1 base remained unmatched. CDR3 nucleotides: TGCAGTGACAGGGGGGATGGCTACACCTTC. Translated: CSDRGDGYTF.

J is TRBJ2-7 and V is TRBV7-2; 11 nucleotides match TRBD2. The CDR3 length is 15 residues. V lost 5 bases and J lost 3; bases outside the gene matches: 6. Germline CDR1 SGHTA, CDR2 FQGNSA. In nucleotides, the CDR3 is TGTGCCAGCAGCAGGACTAGCGGGCCCAACTACGAGCAGTACTTC. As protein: CASSRTSGPNYEQYF.

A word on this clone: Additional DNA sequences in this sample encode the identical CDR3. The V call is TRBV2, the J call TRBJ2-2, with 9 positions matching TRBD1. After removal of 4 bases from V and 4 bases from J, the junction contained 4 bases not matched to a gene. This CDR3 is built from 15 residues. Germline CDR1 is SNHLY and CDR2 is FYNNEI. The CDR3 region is CASSGDRAGTGELFF. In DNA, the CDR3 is TGTGCCAGCAGTGGGGACAGGGCGGGCACCGGGGAGCTGTTTTTT.

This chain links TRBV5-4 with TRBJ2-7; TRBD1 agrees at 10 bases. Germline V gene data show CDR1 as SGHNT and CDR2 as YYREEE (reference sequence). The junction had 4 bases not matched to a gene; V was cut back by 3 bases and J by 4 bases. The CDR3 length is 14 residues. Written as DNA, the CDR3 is TGTGCCAGCAGCTGGGGACAGGGGTTTTACGAGCAGTACTTC. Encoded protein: CASSWGQGFYEQYF. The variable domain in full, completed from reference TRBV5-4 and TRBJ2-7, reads ETGVTQSPTHLIKTRGQQVTLRCSSQSGHNTVSWYQQALGQGPQFIFQYYREEENGRGNFPPRFSGLQFPNYSSELNVNALELDDSALYLCASSWGQGFYEQYFGPGTRLTVT.

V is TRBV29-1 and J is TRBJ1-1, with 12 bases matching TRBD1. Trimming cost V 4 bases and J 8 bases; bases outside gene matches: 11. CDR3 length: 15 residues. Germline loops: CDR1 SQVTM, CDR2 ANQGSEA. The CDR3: CSVVSSGTGGWEAFF. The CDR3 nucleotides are TGCAGCGTTGTATCGTCCGGGACAGGGGGCTGGGAAGCTTTCTTT.

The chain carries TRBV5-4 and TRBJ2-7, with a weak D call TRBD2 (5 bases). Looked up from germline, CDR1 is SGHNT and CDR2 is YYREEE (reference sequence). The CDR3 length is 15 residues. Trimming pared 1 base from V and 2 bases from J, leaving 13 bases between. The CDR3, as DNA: TGTGCCAGCAGCTTGCCCGGACGGGGAGCCTACGAGCAGTACTTC. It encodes CASSLPGRGAYEQYF.

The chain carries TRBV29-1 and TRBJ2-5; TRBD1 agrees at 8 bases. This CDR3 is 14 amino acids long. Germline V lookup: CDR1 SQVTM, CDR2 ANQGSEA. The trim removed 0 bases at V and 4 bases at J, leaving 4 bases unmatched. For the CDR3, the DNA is TGCAGCGTTGAAGATCGGACAGGGCGAGAGACCCAGTACTTC. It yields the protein CSVEDRTGRETQYF.

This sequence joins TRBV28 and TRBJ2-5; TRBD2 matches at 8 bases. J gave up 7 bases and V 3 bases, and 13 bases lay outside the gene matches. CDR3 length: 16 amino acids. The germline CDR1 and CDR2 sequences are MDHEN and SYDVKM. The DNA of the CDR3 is TGTGCCAGCAGTTTGTTGGGACTAGTCCAGATCGGGACCCAGTACTTC. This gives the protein CASSLLGLVQIGTQYF. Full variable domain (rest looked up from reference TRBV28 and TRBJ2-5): DVKVTQSSRYLVKRTGEKVFLECVQDMDHENMFWYRQDPGLGLRLIYFSYDVKMKEKGDIPEGYSVSREKKERFSLILESASTNQTSMYLCASSLLGLVQIGTQYFGPGTRLLVL.

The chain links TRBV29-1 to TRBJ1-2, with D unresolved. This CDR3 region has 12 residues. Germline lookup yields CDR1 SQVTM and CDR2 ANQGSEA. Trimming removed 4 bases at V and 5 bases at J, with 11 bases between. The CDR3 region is CSVAQPGYGYTF. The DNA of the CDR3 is TGCAGCGTTGCACAGCCTGGGTATGGCTACACCTTC. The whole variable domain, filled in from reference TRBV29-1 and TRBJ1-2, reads SAVISQKPSRDICQRGTSLTIQCQVDSQVTMMFWYRQQPGQSLTLIATANQGSEATYESGFVIDKFPISRPNLTFSTLTVSNMSPEDSSIYLCSVAQPGYGYTFGSGTRLTVV.

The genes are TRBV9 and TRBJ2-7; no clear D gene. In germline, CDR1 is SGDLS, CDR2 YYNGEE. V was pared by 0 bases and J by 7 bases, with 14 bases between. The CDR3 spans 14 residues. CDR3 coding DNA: TGTGCCAGCAGCGTAGGCGGACCTGCGGAGGAGCAGTACTTC. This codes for CASSVGGPAEEQYF.

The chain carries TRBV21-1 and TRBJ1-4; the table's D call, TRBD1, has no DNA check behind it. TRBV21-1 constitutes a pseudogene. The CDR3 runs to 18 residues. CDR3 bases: TGTGCCAGCAGCAAAGCGGGGCAGGGGAAGATGACTAATGAAAAACTGTTTTTT. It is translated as CASSKAGQGKMTNEKLFF.

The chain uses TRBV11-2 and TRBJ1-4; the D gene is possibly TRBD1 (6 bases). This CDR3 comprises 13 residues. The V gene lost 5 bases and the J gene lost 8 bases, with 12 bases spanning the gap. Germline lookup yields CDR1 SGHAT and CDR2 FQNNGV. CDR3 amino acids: CASSGQPVEKLFF. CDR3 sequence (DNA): TGTGCCAGCAGCGGACAGCCGGTCGAAAAACTGTTTTTT.

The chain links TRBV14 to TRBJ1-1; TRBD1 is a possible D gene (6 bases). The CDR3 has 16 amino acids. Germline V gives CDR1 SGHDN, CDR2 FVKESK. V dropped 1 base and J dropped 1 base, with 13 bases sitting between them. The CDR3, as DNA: TGTGCCAGCAGCCAAGTCCTCCCGGGGGCGAACACTGAAGCTTTCTTT. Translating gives CASSQVLPGANTEAFF.

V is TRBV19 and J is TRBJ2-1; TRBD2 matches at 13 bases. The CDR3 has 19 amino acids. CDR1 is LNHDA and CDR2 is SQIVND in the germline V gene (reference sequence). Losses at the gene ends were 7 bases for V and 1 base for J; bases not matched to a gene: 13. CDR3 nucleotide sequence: TGTGCCAGTACCCCAAAACTAGCGGGAGGGCGGGGATCCTACAATGAGCAGTTCTTC. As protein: CASTPKLAGGRGSYNEQFF.

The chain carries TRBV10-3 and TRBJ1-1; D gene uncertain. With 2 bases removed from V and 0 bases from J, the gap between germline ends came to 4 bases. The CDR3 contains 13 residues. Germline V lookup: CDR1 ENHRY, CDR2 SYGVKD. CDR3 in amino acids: CAISELMNTEAFF. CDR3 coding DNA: TGTGCCATCAGTGAGCTAATGAACACTGAAGCTTTCTTT.

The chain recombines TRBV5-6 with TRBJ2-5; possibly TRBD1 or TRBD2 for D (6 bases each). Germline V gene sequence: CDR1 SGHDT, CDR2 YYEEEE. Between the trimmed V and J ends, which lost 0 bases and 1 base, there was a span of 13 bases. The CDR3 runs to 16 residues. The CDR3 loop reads CASSLGAGHSQETQYF. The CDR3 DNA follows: TGTGCCAGCAGCTTGGGGGCGGGACATTCCCAAGAGACCCAGTACTTC.

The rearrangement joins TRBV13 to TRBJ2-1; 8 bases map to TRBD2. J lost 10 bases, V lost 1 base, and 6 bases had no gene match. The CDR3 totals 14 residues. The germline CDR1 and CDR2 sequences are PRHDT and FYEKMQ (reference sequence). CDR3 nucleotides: TGTGCCAGCAGCTTAGAGAACCCTAGCGGGGAGCAGTTCTTC. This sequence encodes CASSLENPSGEQFF.

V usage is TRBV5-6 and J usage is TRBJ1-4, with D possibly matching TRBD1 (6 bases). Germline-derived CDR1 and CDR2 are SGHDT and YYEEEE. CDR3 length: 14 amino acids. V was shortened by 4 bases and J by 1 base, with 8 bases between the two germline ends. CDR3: CASSGGGTNEKLFF. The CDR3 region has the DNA TGTGCCAGCAGCGGAGGGGGAACTAATGAAAAACTGTTTTTT.

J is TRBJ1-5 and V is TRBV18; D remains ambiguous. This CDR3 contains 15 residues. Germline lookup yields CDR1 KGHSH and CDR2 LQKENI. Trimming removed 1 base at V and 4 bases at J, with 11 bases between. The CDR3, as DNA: TGTGCCAGCTCACCACGGCTCATAAGGAATCAGCCCCAGCATTTT. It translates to CASSPRLIRNQPQHF.

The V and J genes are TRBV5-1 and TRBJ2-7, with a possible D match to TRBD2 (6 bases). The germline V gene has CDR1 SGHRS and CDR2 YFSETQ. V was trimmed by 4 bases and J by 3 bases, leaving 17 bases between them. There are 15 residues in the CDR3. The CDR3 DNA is TGCGCCAGCAGCCATTCTCGTCCCGGGGGCTACGAGCAGTACTTC. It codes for CASSHSRPGGYEQYF.

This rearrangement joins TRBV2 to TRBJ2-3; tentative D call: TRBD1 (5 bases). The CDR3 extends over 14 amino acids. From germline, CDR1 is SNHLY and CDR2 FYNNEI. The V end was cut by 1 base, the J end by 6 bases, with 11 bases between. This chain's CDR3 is CASSEDKGLDTQYF. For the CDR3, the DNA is TGTGCCAGCAGTGAAGATAAGGGGTTGGATACGCAGTATTTT.

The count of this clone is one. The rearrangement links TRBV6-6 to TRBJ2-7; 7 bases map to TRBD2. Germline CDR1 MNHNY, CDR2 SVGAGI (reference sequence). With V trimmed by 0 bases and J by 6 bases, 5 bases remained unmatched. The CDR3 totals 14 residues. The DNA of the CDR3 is TGTGCCAGCAGTTACTCGGGCGGGAGTTCCGAGCAGTACTTC. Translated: CASSYSGGSSEQYF.

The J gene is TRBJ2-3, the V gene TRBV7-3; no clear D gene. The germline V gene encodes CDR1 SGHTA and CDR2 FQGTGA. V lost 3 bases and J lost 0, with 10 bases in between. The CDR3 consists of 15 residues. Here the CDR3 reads CASSLGSSSTDTQYF. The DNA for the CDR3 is TGTGCCAGCAGCTTGGGCTCATCAAGCACAGATACGCAGTATTTT.

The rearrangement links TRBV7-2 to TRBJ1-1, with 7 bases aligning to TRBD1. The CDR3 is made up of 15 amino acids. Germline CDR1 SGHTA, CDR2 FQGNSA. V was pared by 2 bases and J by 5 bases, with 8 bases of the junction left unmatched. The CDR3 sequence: CASSLRGRGWTEAFF. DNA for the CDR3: TGTGCCAGCAGCTTAAGAGGCAGGGGGTGGACTGAAGCTTTCTTT. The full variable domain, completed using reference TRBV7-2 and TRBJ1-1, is GAGVSQSPSNKVTEKGKDVELRCDPISGHTALYWYRQSLGQGLEFLIYFQGNSAPDKSGLPSDRFSAERTGGSVSTLTIQRTQQEDSAVYLCASSLRGRGWTEAFFGQGTRLTVV.

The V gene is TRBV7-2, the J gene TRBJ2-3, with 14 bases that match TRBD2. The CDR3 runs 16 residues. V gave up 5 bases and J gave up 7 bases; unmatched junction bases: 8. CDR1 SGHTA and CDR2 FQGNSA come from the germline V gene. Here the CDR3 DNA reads TGTGCCAGCAGCGGGCAGGGACTAGCGGGAGTGAATACGCAGTATTTT. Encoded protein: CASSGQGLAGVNTQYF.

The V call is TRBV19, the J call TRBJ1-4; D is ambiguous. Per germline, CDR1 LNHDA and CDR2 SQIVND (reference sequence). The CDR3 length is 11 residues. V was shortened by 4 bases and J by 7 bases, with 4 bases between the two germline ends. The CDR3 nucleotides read TGTGCCAGTAGTAATAGTGAAAAACTGTTTTTT. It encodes CASSNSEKLFF. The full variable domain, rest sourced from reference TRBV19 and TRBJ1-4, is DGGITQSPKYLFRKEGQNVTLSCEQNLNHDAMYWYRQDPGQGLRLIYYSQIVNDFQKGDIAEGYSVSREKKESFPLTVTSAQKNPTAFYLCASSNSEKLFFGSGTQLSVL.